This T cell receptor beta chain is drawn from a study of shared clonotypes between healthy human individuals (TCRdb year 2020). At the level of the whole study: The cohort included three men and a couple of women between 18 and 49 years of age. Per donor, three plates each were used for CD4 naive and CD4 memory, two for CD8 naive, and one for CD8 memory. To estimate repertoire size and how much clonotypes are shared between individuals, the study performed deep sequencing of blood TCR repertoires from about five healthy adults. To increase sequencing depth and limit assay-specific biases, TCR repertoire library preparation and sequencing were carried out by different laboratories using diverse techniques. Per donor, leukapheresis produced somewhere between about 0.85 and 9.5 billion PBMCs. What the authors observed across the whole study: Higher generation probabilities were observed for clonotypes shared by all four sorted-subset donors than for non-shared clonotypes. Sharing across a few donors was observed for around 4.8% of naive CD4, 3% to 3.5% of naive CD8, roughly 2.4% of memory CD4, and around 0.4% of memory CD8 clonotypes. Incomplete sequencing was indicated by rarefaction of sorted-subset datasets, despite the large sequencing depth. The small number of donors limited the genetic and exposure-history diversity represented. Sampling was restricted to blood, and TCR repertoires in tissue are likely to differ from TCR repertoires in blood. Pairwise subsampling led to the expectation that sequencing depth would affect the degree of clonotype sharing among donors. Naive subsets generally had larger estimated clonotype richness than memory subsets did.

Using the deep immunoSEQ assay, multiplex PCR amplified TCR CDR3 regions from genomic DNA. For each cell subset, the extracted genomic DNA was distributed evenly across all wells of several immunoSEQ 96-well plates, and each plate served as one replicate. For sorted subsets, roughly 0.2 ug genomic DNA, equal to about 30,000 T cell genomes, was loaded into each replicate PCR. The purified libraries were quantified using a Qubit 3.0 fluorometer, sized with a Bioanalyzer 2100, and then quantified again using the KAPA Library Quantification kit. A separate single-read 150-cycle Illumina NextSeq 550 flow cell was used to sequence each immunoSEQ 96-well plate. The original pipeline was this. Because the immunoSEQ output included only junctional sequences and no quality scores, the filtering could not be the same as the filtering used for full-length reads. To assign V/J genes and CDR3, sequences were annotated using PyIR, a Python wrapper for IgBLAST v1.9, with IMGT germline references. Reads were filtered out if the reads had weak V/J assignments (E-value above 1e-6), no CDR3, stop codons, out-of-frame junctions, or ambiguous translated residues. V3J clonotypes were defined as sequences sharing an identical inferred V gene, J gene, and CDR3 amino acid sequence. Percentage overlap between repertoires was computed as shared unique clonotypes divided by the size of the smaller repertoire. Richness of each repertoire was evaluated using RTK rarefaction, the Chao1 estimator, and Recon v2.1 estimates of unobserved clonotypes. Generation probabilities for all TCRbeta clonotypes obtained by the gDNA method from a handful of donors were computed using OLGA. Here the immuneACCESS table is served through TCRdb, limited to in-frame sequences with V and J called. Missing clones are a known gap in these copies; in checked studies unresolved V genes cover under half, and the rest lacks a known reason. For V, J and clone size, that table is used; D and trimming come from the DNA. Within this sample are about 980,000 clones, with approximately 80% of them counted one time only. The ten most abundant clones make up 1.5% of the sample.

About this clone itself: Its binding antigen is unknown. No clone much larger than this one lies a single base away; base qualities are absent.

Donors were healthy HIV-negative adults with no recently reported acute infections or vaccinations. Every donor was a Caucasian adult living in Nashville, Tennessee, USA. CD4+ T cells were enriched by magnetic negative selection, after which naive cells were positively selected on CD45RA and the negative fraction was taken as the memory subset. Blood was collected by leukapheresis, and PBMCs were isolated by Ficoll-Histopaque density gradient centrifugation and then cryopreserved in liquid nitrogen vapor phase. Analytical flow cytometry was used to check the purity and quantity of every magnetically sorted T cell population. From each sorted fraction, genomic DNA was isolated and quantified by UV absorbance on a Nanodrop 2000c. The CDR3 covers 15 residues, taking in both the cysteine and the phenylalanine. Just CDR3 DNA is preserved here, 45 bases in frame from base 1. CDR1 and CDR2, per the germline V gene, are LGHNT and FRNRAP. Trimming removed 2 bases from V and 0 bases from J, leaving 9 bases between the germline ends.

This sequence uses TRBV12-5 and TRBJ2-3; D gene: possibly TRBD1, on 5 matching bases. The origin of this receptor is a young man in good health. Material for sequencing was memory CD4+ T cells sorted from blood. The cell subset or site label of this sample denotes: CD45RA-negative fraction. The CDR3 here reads CASGLRGPSTDTQYF. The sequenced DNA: TGTGCTAGTGGTTTGAGGGGTCCTAGCACAGATACGCAGTATTTT.